The 2 T cell receptor beta chains reported below all come from one sample, sequenced in a study of cytomegalovirus exposure and HLA in healthy donors. PCR was performed using 60 Vbeta and 13 Jbeta primers. Produced via immunoSEQ multiplex PCR; TCRdb's table is partial and in-frame only. Among over 60,000 clones listed, roughly 76% were seen once. The sequencing input was PBMCs. Receptor source: a man aged 18 to 35 in good health and CMV-seronegative.

This chain uses TRBV7-9 with TRBJ2-2, with D possibly matching TRBD1 (6 bases). This CDR3 has 17 residues. The V gene lost 3 bases and the J gene lost 2 bases, with 16 bases spanning the gap. Germline V lookup: CDR1 SEHNR, CDR2 FQNEAQ (reference sequence). Here the CDR3 reads CASSFPGDRLNTGELFF. DNA for the CDR3: TGTGCCAGCAGCTTCCCAGGGGATCGTCTTAACACCGGGGAGCTGTTTTTT.

The J gene is TRBJ2-3, the V gene TRBV27, with D maybe TRBD2 (7 bases). The germline gives CDR1 MNHEY, CDR2 SMNVEV (reference sequence). Trimming stripped 7 bases from V and 8 bases from J, with 22 bases between. This CDR3 has 15 amino acids. Here the CDR3 reads CASTLMGGGSGTQYF. The CDR3, as DNA: TGTGCCAGCACCTTAATGGGGGGGGGCTCTGGTACGCAGTATTTT.